This T cell receptor (beta chain) was captured by sequencing in a study of blood T cell repertoires in COVID-19. How the authors handled the data: For nucleated cells, counts were estimated from reference gene primer amplification. The table came from immunoSEQ multiplex PCR; TCRdb's copy has only in-frame clones and leaves some out. Clone size and V and J calls were adopted from that table, with D and trimming inferred from the DNA. The sample contains about 64,000 clones, about 81% of which appear only once. This CDR3 is 15 amino acids long. From germline, CDR1 is SEHNR and CDR2 FQNEAQ (reference sequence). V shed 5 bases and J shed 4 bases, with 17 bases lying between them.

Sequenced input: peripheral blood. The sequence was obtained from a man older than 75 with acute or convalescent COVID-19. The V and J genes are TRBV7-9 and TRBJ1-1; D is perhaps TRBD1 (5 bases). The CDR3 is CASSTGGVRSTEAFF. In DNA form, the CDR3 reads TGTGCCAGCAGCACTGGAGGGGTTCGGAGCACTGAAGCTTTCTTT.